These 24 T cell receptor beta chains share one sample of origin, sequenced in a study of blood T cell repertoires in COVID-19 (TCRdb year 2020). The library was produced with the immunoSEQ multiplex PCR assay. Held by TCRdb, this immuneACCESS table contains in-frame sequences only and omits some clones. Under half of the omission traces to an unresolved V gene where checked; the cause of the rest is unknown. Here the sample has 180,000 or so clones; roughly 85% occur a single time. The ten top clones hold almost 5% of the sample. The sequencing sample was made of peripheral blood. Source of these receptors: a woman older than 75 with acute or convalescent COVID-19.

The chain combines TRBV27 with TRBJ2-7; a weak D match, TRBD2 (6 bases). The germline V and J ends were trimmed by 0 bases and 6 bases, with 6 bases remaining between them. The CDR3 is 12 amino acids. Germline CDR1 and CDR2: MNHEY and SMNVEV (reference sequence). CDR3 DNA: TGTGCCAGCAGTTTATCGGGGGGCGAGCAGTACTTC. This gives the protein CASSLSGGEQYF.

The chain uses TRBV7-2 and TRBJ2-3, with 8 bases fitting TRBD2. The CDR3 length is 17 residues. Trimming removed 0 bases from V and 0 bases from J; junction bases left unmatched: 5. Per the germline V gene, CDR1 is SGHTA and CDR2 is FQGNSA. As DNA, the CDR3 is TGTGCCAGCAGCTTAGCGGGGGCGGGAGGTAGCACAGATACGCAGTATTTT. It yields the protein CASSLAGAGGSTDTQYF.

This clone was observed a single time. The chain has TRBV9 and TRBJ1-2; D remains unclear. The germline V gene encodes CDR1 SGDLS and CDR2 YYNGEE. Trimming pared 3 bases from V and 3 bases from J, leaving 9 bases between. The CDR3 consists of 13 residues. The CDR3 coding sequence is TGTGCCAGCAGCGCTTACAATGACTATGGCTACACCTTC. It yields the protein CASSAYNDYGYTF.

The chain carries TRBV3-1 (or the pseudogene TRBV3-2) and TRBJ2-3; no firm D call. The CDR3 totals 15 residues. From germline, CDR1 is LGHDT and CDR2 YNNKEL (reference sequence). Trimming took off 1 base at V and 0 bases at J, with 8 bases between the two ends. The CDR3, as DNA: TGTGCCAGCAGCCAAGGTAGCCCTAGCACAGATACGCAGTATTTT. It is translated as CASSQGSPSTDTQYF.

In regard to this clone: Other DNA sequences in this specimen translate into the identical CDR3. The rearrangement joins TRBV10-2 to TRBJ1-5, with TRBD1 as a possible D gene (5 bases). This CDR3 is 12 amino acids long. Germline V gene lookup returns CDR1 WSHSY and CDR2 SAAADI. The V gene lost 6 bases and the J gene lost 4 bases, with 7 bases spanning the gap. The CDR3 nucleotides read TGCGCCAGCAGGGACAATAATCAGCCCCAGCATTTT. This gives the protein CASRDNNQPQHF.

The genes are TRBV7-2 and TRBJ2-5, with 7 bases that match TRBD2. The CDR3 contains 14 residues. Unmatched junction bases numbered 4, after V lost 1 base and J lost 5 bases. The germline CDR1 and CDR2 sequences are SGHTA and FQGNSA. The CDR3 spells CASSLVGGVETQYF. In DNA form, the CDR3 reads TGTGCCAGCAGCTTAGTTGGGGGGGTGGAGACCCAGTACTTC.

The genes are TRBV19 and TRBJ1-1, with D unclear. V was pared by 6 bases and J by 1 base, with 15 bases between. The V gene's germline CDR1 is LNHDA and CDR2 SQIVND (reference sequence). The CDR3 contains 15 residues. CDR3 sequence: CASRSGAGANTEAFF. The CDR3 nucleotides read TGTGCCAGTAGATCGGGCGCGGGAGCGAACACTGAAGCTTTCTTT.

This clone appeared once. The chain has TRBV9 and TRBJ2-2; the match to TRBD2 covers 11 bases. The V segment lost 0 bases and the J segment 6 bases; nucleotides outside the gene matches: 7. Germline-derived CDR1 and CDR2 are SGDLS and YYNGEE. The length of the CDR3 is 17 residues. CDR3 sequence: CASSVAVLAGEAGELFF. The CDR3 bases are TGTGCCAGCAGCGTAGCTGTACTAGCGGGAGAGGCCGGGGAGCTGTTTTTT. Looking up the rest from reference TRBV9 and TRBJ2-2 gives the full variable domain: DSGVTQTPKHLITATGQRVTLRCSPRSGDLSVYWYQQSLDQGLQFLIQYYNGEERAKGNILERFSAQQFPDLHSELNLSSLELGDSALYFCASSVAVLAGEAGELFFGEGSRLTVL.

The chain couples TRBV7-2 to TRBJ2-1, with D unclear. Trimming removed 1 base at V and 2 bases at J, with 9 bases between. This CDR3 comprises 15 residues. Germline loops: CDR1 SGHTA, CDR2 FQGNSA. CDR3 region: CASSLVWATYNEQFF. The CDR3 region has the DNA TGTGCCAGCAGCTTAGTTTGGGCTACCTACAATGAGCAGTTCTTC.

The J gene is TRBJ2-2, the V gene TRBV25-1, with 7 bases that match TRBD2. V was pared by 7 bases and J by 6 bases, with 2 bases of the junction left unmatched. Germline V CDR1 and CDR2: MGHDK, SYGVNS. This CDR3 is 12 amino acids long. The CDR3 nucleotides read TGTGCCAGCACCCGGGGGGCCGGGGAGCTGTTTTTT. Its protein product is CASTRGAGELFF.

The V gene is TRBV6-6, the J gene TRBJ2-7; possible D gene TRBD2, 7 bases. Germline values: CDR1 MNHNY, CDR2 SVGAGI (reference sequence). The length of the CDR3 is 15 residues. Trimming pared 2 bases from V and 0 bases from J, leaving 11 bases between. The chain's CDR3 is CASSYSGTSSYEQYF. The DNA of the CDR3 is TGTGCCAGCAGTTACAGCGGGACATCCTCCTACGAGCAGTACTTC.

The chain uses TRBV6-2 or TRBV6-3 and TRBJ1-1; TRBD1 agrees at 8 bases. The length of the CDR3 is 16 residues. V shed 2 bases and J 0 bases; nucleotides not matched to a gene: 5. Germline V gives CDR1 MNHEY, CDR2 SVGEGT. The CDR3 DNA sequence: TGTGCCAGCAGTTACGACAGGGGCACTCTGAACACTGAAGCTTTCTTT. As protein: CASSYDRGTLNTEAFF.

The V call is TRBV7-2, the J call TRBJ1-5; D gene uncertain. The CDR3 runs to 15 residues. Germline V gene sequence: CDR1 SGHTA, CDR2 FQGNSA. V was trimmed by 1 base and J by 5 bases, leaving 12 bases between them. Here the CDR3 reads CASSLGPAVYQPQHF. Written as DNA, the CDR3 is TGTGCCAGCAGCTTAGGGCCCGCAGTATATCAGCCCCAGCATTTT.

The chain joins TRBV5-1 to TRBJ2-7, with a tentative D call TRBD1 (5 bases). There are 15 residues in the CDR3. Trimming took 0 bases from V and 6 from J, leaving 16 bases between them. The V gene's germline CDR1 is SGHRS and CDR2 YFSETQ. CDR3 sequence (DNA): TGCGCCAGCAGCTTGGCCTCGCAAGGGGTGGGCGAGCAGTACTTC. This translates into CASSLASQGVGEQYF.

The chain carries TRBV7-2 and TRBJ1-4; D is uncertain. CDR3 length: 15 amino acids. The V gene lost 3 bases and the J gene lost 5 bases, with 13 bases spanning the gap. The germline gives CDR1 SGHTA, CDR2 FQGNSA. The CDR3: CASSFEGWANEKLFF. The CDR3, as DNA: TGTGCCAGCAGCTTCGAAGGTTGGGCAAATGAAAAACTGTTTTTT.

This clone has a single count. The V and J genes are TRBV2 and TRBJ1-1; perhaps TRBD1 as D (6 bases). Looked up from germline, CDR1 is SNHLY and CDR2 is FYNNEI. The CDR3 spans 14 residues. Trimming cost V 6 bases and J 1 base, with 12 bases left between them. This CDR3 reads CASSMGHANTEAFF. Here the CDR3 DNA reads TGTGCCAGCAGCATGGGACACGCGAACACTGAAGCTTTCTTT.

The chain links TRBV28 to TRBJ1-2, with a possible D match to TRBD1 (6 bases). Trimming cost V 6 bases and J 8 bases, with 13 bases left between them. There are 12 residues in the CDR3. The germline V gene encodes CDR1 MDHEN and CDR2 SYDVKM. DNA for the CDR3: TGTGCCAGCAGCCACAGGGTTCGCGGCTACACCTTC. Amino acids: CASSHRVRGYTF.

The CDR3 here is CASSLNPGLINTEAFF. Written as DNA, the CDR3 is TGCGCCAGCAGCTTGAATCCAGGACTGATAAACACTGAAGCTTTCTTT. The V gene is TRBV5-1, the J gene TRBJ1-1, with D unresolved. Germline CDR1 SGHRS, CDR2 YFSETQ. This CDR3 has 16 amino acids. V lost 1 base and J lost 2, with 15 bases in between.

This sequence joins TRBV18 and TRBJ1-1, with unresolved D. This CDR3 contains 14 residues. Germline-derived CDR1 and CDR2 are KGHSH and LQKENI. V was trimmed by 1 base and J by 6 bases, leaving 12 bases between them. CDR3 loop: CASSPQIYTAEAFF. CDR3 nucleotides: TGTGCCAGCTCACCACAGATCTATACAGCTGAAGCTTTCTTT.

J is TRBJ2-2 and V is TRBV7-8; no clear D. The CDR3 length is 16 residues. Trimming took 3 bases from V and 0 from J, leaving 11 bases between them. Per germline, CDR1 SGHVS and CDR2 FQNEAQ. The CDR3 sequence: CASSFMRFANTGELFF. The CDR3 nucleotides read TGTGCCAGCAGCTTCATGCGGTTCGCGAACACCGGGGAGCTGTTTTTT.

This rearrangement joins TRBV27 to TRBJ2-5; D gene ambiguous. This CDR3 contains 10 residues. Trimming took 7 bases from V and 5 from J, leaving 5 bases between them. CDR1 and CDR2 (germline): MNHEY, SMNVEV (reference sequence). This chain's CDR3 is CASTPETQYF. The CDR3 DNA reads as TGTGCCAGCACCCCGGAGACCCAGTACTTC.

CDR3 nucleotides: TGTGCCAGCAGTAAGGAGGGCAATCAGCCCCAGCATTTT. This sequence encodes CASSKEGNQPQHF. The genes are TRBV2 and TRBJ1-5; unclear D gene. This CDR3 has 13 residues. Looked up from germline, CDR1 is SNHLY and CDR2 is FYNNEI. V was cut by 5 bases and J by 2 bases, with 7 bases left in between.

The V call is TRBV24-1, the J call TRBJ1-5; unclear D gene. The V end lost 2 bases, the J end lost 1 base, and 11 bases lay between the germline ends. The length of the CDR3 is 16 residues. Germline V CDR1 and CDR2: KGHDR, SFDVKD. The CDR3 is CATSDSADFSNQPQHF. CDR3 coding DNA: TGTGCCACCAGTGATTCCGCGGACTTCAGCAATCAGCCCCAGCATTTT.

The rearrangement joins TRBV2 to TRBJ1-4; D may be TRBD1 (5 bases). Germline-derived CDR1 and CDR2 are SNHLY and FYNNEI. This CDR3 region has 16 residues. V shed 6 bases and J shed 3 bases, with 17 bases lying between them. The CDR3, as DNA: TGTGCCAGCAGGGGGGGGTCGGGGAGTTCTAATGAAAAACTGTTTTTT. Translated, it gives CASRGGSGSSNEKLFF.